These 22 T cell receptor beta chains originate from one sample sequenced in a study of Ad26.COV2.S vaccination and SARS-CoV-2 variants (dated by TCRdb to about 2021). Receptors were amplified or captured by the immunoSEQ multiplex PCR assay. In TCRdb, the immuneACCESS table is reduced to in-frame sequences with V and J assigned. These tables do not hold every clone; where another copy was compared, an unresolved V gene accounts for under half, and the others remain unexplained. Counted in this sample were about 280,000 clones; about 87% of them appeared once. Clones ranked in the top ten supply 2.5% to 3.5% of the sample. Reading the label with the study, this specimen's treatment or condition is: some 20 received Ad26.COV2.S at low or high dose, single or two shots; about 5 received placebo; per-sample allocation not given. For vaccine and placebo recipients, repertoires were sequenced using samples collected on day 63 after the first injection.

The specimen was peripheral blood, collected in a trial of Ad26.COV2.S vaccine versus placebo. These receptor sequences come from a person between 18 and 65 years old who received the Ad26.COV2.S COVID-19 vaccine or a placebo.

This clone has just a few counts. J is TRBJ2-2 and V is TRBV5-4; perhaps TRBD1 as D (6 bases). In germline, CDR1 is SGHNT, CDR2 YYREEE (reference sequence). V was cut by 0 bases and J by 0 bases, with 12 bases left in between. There are 17 residues in the CDR3. The CDR3 bases are TGTGCCAGCAGCTTGGACTCCGGACAGCCGAACACCGGGGAGCTGTTTTTT. This codes for CASSLDSGQPNTGELFF.

The CDR3 loop is CASKLSECGGNQPQHF. The CDR3 DNA reads TGTGCCAGCAAGCTGTCGGAGTGTGGTGGCAATCAGCCCCAGCATTTT. The genes are TRBV6-4 and TRBJ1-5; D remains unclear. CDR1 MRHNA and CDR2 SNTAGT come from the germline V gene. V was cut by 7 bases and J by 2 bases, with 18 bases left in between. This CDR3 has 16 amino acids.

The rearrangement links TRBV6-5 to TRBJ1-1; D is possibly TRBD1 (5 bases). Trimming removed 6 bases at V and 5 bases at J, with 16 bases between. This CDR3 is 14 amino acids long. Germline loops: CDR1 MNHEY, CDR2 SVGAGI. Here the CDR3 reads CASSKTVYRTEAFF. The CDR3 DNA sequence: TGTGCCAGCAGCAAAACAGTTTACAGGACTGAAGCTTTCTTT.

The rearrangement joins TRBV7-9 to TRBJ1-2, with 8 positions matching TRBD1. The CDR3 extends over 13 amino acids. V lost 3 bases, J lost 6 bases, and 3 bases stayed unmatched. CDR1 SEHNR and CDR2 FQNEAQ come from the germline V gene (reference sequence). CDR3 nucleotides: TGTGCCAGCAGCTTCGGACAGGGCAATGGCTACACCTTC. Translated, it gives CASSFGQGNGYTF.

This sequence joins TRBV27 and TRBJ1-3; D unresolved. This CDR3 comprises 15 residues. With 5 bases removed from V and 0 bases from J, the gap between germline ends came to 11 bases. The germline V gene has CDR1 MNHEY and CDR2 SMNVEV (reference sequence). The CDR3 DNA is TGTGCCAGCAGTACCCGACGGAACTCTGGAAACACCATATATTTT. Its protein product is CASSTRRNSGNTIYF.

The J gene is TRBJ1-2, the V gene TRBV5-4, with 7 bases matching TRBD1. This CDR3 region has 14 residues. The V gene's germline CDR1 is SGHNT and CDR2 YYREEE (reference sequence). After removal of 5 bases from V and 4 bases from J, the junction contained 8 bases not matched to a gene. CDR3 sequence reads: CASSPGGQAYGYTF. CDR3 DNA sequence: TGTGCCAGCAGTCCAGGGGGGCAAGCCTATGGCTACACCTTC.

This chain links TRBV7-2 with TRBJ2-7, with 8 bases that match TRBD2. CDR1 and CDR2 (germline): SGHTA, FQGNSA. The CDR3 totals 13 residues. Trimming took 6 bases from V and 9 from J; bases not matched to a gene: 10. CDR3 DNA: TGTGCCAGCAGGATACGCGGGGGGATGGTGCAGTACTTC. This translates into CASRIRGGMVQYF.

The chain joins TRBV6-5 to TRBJ1-3; D is uncertain. Germline-derived CDR1 and CDR2 are MNHEY and SVGAGI. The CDR3 spans 15 residues. Between the trimmed V and J ends, which lost 2 bases and 9 bases, there was a span of 17 bases. As DNA, the CDR3 is TGTGCCAGCAGTTACGGAGGGTTCTTGGAAACCACCATATATTTT. This encodes CASSYGGFLETTIYF.

The chain uses TRBV19 and TRBJ1-2, with D tentatively TRBD1 (6 bases). The CDR3 has 13 residues. Germline V lookup: CDR1 LNHDA, CDR2 SQIVND (reference sequence). V lost 5 bases and J 8 bases, leaving 15 bases between the germline ends. This CDR3 is CASSETGSRGYTF. The CDR3 DNA reads as TGTGCCAGTAGTGAAACAGGGTCGAGAGGCTACACCTTC. The full variable domain, in which reference TRBV19 and TRBJ1-2 provide the parts outside the CDR3, is DGGITQSPKYLFRKEGQNVTLSCEQNLNHDAMYWYRQDPGQGLRLIYYSQIVNDFQKGDIAEGYSVSREKKESFPLTVTSAQKNPTAFYLCASSETGSRGYTFGSGTRLTVV.

The CDR3 reads CASSLGASNTGELFF. CDR3 nucleotides: TGTGCCAGCAGCTTGGGGGCTTCGAACACCGGGGAGCTGTTTTTT. The chain couples TRBV5-5 to TRBJ2-2; D is ambiguous. The CDR3 covers 15 residues. Germline V gene sequence: CDR1 SGHKS, CDR2 YYEKEE (reference sequence). Trimming shortened V by 0 bases and J by 0 bases, and 6 bases separated the two germline ends.

This clone has just one count. The rearrangement joins TRBV29-1 to TRBJ1-2, with D unresolved. V lost 3 bases and J lost 4, with 18 bases in between. CDR3 length: 15 amino acids. Germline V gene sequence: CDR1 SQVTM, CDR2 ANQGSEA. The CDR3 here is CSVEPQGGFGYGYTF. The CDR3 DNA reads TGCAGCGTTGAGCCTCAAGGAGGGTTTGGCTATGGCTACACCTTC.

A single count supports this clone. The chain links TRBV18 to TRBJ2-6; tentatively, D is TRBD2 (6 bases). From germline, CDR1 is KGHSH and CDR2 LQKENI. Trimming removed 3 bases from V and 8 bases from J, with 11 bases in between. The CDR3 length is 14 residues. CDR3 coding DNA: TGTGCCAGCTCACCCCCTGCGGGGACCAACGTCCTGACTTTC. Protein: CASSPPAGTNVLTF. Full variable domain (outside the CDR3, taken from reference TRBV18 and TRBJ2-6): NAGVMQNPRHLVRRRGQEARLRCSPMKGHSHVYWYRQLPEEGLKFMVYLQKENIIDESGMPKERFSAEFPKEGPSILRIQQVVRGDSAAYFCASSPPAGTNVLTFGAGSRLTVL.

V gene TRBV6-5 combines with J gene TRBJ2-1; a possible D gene is TRBD1 (5 bases). The V gene lost 2 bases and the J gene lost 5 bases, with 13 bases spanning the gap. Looked up from germline, CDR1 is MNHEY and CDR2 is SVGAGI. The CDR3 spans 15 residues. In DNA, the CDR3 is TGTGCCAGCAGTTACGGCAGGGTCGGTCACAATGAGCAGTTCTTC. It specifies CASSYGRVGHNEQFF.

The genes are TRBV7-3 and TRBJ1-1; D possibly corresponds to TRBD1 (6 bases). CDR1 and CDR2 (germline): SGHTA, FQGTGA. V shed 2 bases and J shed 1 base, with 8 bases lying between them. The CDR3 has 14 residues. The CDR3, as DNA: TGTGCCAGCAGCTTAGGGGGCTGGAACACTGAAGCTTTCTTT. Protein: CASSLGGWNTEAFF.

The chain employs TRBV9 and TRBJ1-2; weak D call: TRBD1 (6 bases). V dropped 3 bases and J dropped 2 bases, with 11 bases sitting between them. In germline, CDR1 is SGDLS, CDR2 YYNGEE. The CDR3 loop spans 14 amino acids. The CDR3 DNA is TGTGCCAGCAGCGCTACAGGGCAAAACTATGGCTACACCTTC. Its translation is CASSATGQNYGYTF.

J is TRBJ2-3 and V is TRBV10-1; D is uncertain. The CDR3 totals 13 residues. Germline CDR1 is WNHNN and CDR2 is SYGVQD (reference sequence). Trimming removed 2 bases from V and 0 bases from J, with 3 bases in between. As DNA, the CDR3 is TGCGCCAGCAGTGAGCCTAGCACAGATACGCAGTATTTT. Protein: CASSEPSTDTQYF.

There are a few counts of this clone. The CDR3 spells CASSWDRLKETQYF. In DNA form, the CDR3 reads TGTGCCAGCAGCTGGGACAGGCTAAAAGAGACCCAGTACTTC. The V gene is TRBV7-9, the J gene TRBJ2-5, with 8 nucleotides matching TRBD1. CDR1 and CDR2 (germline): SEHNR, FQNEAQ (reference sequence). J gave up 3 bases and V 4 bases, and 4 bases lay outside the gene matches. CDR3 length: 14 residues.

The table lists this clone with a few counts. This chain uses TRBV27 with TRBJ1-5; D gene unclear. The V gene lost 0 bases and the J gene lost 5 bases, with 5 bases spanning the gap. CDR3 length: 13 residues. Germline V gives CDR1 MNHEY, CDR2 SMNVEV (reference sequence). CDR3 DNA sequence: TGTGCCAGCAGTTTATCGGGTCATCAGCCCCAGCATTTT. Translated: CASSLSGHQPQHF.

The chain combines TRBV12-3 or TRBV12-4 with TRBJ1-1; no clear D. V was clipped by 2 bases and J by 5 bases, with 6 bases between them. This CDR3 has 12 amino acids. The CDR3 spells CASSLTGTEAFF. In nucleotides, the CDR3 is TGTGCCAGCAGTTTAACTGGAACTGAAGCTTTCTTT.

This clone turned up a few times. V is TRBV7-2 and J is TRBJ2-7, with 9 nucleotides matching TRBD2. Germline V CDR1 and CDR2: SGHTA, FQGNSA. The CDR3 runs 15 residues. J gave up 3 bases and V 5 bases, and 8 bases lay outside the gene matches. The CDR3, as DNA: TGTGCCAGCAGCCCAGGGGCTAGCGGGAACTACGAGCAGTACTTC. The encoded protein is CASSPGASGNYEQYF.

This clone was seen just once. The chain combines TRBV28 with TRBJ1-4; D is uncertain. The ends were cut back, 2 bases at V and 0 bases at J, with 16 bases in the middle. From germline, CDR1 is MDHEN and CDR2 SYDVKM. The CDR3 is made up of 18 amino acids. The CDR3 DNA sequence: TGTGCCAGCAGTTTAACTTGGGAGGGCGGTGCAACTAATGAAAAACTGTTTTTT. Its protein product is CASSLTWEGGATNEKLFF.

This chain links TRBV5-4 with TRBJ1-2; 9 bases are a match to TRBD1. This CDR3 region has 16 residues. The ends lost 5 bases at V and 7 bases at J; junction bases unmatched: 15. Germline loops: CDR1 SGHNT, CDR2 YYREEE (reference sequence). CDR3 DNA sequence: TGTGCCAGCAGGCCCCCCGGGGGACAGGGATTTGGTGGCTACACCTTC. This sequence encodes CASRPPGGQGFGGYTF.